This TCR beta chain was profiled in a study of human T cells and chemical hapten exposure. Study-wide background: Sensitization was performed using 2% DPC on an approximately 2 cm by approximately 2 cm upper inner arm skin site. Patch tests put 0.01% DPC on the upper back, read at 6 days.

This clonotype was picked up many times. No antigen is known for it. TCRdb reprocessed the RACE reads via MiXCR and lists one record per CDR3 protein. The sample shows about 120,000 distinct CDR3 sequences, less than 15% of them seen only once. V was pared by 4 bases and J by 11 bases, with 11 bases between. The CDR3 covers 12 residues. The V gene's germline CDR1 is MNHEY and CDR2 SMNVEV (reference sequence). Study-wide points: The number of TCRs above 1 in 1000 frequency did not change after DPC sensitization.

Time point specified: pre-sensitization, week 0. Treatment described: therapeutic diphenylcyclopropenone sensitization with weekly scalp DPC. Researchers sampled blood before each patch test went on. The sequences come from whole blood, collected in connection with sensitization to the hapten diphenylcyclopropenone (DPC). The source of this sequence is a woman under 30 with alopecia areata. Some clones in this sample may be carry-over from other donors' samples. V and J are TRBV27 and TRBJ1-4; TRBD1 might be the D (6 bases). As DNA, the CDR3 is TGTGCCAGCAGTTCCGTAGGGGGGAAACTGTTTTTT. It translates to CASSSVGGKLFF.